This T cell receptor (beta chain) was identified during a study of blood T cell repertoires in COVID-19. Study information: Researchers got acute and convalescent COVID-19 samples from the United States, Italy and Spain. PBMCs, B-cell-depleted T cells, or T cells provided the cDNA or gDNA that made up the material.

The CDR3 spans 15 residues. Germline V CDR1 and CDR2: LNHDA, SQIVND (reference sequence). The J segment lost 4 bases and the V segment lost 2 bases, leaving 6 bases of the junction unmatched. Authors' methods: The authors estimated nucleated cell counts from reference gene primer amplification. TCRdb's copy holds only in-frame clones and misses some; the assay was immunoSEQ multiplex PCR. V and J calls plus clone size are reproduced from that table; the DNA served to infer D and trimming. The sample includes under 80,000 clones, 65% to 90% seen only once; the top ten take around 41%. This clone was observed a single time.

This TCR was recovered from a man of 80 years or more with acute or convalescent COVID-19. The chain employs TRBV19 and TRBJ2-7, with 9 bases lining up with TRBD1. Source material: peripheral blood. CDR3 residues: CASSISGTGWYEQYF. The CDR3, as DNA: TGTGCCAGTAGTATAAGCGGGACAGGGTGGTACGAGCAGTACTTC.